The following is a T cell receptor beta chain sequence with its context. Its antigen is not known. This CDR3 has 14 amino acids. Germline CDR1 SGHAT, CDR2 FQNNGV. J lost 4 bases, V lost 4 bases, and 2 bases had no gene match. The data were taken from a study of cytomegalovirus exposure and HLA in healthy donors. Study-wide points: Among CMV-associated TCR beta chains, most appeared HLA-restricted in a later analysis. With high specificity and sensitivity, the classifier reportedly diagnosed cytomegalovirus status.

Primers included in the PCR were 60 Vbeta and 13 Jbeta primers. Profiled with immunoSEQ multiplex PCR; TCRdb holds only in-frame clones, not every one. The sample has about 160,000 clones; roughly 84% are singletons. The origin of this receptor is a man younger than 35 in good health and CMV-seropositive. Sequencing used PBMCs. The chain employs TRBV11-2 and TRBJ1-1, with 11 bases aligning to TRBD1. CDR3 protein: CASSSGTGGTEAFF. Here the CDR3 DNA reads TGTGCCAGCAGCTCAGGGACAGGGGGCACTGAAGCTTTCTTT.